This T cell receptor beta chain was found in a study of immune cell composition in non-small cell lung cancer. Remarks on this clone: Its antigen is currently unknown.

Normal lung was taken at the farthest possible site, at least 3 cm from tumour. Template was genomic DNA from frozen, unsorted single-cell suspensions. The CDR3 consists of 13 residues. V lost 8 bases to trimming and J lost 11 bases, with 20 bases between them. Profiling relied on immunoSEQ multiplex PCR, and the TCRdb table lists in-frame clones only, not all of them. This sample has fewer than 2,000 clones, with over 75% found just once. Study results and caveats: Clones >0.5% enriched in tumour were rarer in adenocarcinoma (around 33%) than squamous (approximately 80%). Adenocarcinomas with higher top tumour-associated clone frequency had more reactive TILs.

This TCR came from a human donor with non-small cell lung cancer. The J gene is TRBJ2-1, the V gene TRBV5-3; weak D call: TRBD2 (5 bases). TRBV5-3 is an ORF, with its function uncertain. The sample was non-adjacent lung tissue. CDR3 in DNA: TGTGCCAGCGGGAAGGCCGGAAGCGCGCAGCAGTTCTTC. Translating gives CASGKAGSAQQFF.